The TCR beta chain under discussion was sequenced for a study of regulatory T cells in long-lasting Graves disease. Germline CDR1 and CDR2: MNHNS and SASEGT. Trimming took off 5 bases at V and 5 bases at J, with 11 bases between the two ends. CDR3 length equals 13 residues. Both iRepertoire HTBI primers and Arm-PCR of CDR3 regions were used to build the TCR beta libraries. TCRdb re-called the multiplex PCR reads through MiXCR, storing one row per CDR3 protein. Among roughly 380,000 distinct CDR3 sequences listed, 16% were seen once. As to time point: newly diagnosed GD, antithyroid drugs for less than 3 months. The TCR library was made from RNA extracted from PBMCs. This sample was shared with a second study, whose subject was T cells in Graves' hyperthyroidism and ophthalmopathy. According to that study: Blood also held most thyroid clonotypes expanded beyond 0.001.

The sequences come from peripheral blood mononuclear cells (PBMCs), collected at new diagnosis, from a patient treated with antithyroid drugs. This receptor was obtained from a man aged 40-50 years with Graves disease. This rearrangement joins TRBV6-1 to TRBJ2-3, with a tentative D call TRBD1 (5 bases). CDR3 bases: TGTGCCAGCAGTCGACAGTTTAAAGATACGCAGTATTTT. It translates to CASSRQFKDTQYF.